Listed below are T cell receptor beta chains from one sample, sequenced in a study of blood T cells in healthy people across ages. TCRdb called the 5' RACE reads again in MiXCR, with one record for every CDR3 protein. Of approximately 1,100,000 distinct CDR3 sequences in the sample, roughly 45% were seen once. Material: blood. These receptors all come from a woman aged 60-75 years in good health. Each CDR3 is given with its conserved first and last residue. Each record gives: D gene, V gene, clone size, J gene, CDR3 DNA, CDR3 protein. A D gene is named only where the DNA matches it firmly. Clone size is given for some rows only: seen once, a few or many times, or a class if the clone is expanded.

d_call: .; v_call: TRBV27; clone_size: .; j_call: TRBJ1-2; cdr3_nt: TGTGCCAGCAGTTCTCAGACAGGAAAAGCTAACTATGGCTACACCTTC; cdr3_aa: CASSSQTGKANYGYTF
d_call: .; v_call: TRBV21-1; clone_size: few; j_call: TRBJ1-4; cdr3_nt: TGTGCCAGCAGCAAAGTCTTGGGGGAACAGGGGCACGAAAAACTGTTTTTT; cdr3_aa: CASSKVLGEQGHEKLFF
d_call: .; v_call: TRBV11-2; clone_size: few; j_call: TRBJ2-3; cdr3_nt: TGTGCCAGCAGCTTAGATAGGCAGTTTGGCACAGATACGCAGTATTTT; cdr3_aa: CASSLDRQFGTDTQYF
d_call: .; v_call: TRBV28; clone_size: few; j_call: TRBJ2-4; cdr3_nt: TGTGCCGTCTGGGCCCTAGCCAAAAACATTCAGTACTTC; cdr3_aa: CAVWALAKNIQYF
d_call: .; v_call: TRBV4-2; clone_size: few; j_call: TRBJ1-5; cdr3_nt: TGTGCCAGCAGCCAAAATTTTAATCAGCCCCAGCATTTT; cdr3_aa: CASSQNFNQPQHF
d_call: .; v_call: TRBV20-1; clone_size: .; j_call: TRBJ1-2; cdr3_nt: TGCAGTGCTAGAGACCCCCTAGGGGCAACCTATGGCTACACCTTC; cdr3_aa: CSARDPLGATYGYTF
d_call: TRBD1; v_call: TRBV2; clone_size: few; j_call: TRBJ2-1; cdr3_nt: TGTGCCAGCAGTGAAGCGCTTCCCTGGACAGGGCAGGACAATGAGCAGTTCTTC; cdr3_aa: CASSEALPWTGQDNEQFF
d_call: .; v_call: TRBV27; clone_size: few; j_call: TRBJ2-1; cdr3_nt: TGTGCCAGCACTTCACAGGTTTACAATGAGCAGTTCTTC; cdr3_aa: CASTSQVYNEQFF
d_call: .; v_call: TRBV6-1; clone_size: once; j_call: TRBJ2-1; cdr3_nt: TGTGCCAGCCTTTTGGTCTCCAATGAGCAGTTCTTC; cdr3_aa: CASLLVSNEQFF
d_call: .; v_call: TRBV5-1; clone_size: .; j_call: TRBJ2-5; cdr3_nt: TGCGCCAGCAGATTAAGCGGACAAGAGACCCAGTACTTC; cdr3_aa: CASRLSGQETQYF
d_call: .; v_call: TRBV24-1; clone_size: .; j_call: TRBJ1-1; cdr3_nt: TGTGCCACCAGTGATGGGGGCACTGAAGCTTTCTTT; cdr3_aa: CATSDGGTEAFF
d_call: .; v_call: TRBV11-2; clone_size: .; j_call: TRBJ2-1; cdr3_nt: TGTGCCAGCAGCCCTAAAAGGGGCGGGAAGGTCTACAATGAGCAGTTCTTC; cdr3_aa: CASSPKRGGKVYNEQFF
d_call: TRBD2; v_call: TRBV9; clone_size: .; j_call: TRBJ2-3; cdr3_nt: TGTGCCAGCAGCCCCCGGGCTAGCGGGCAAGATACGCAGTATTTT; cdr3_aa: CASSPRASGQDTQYF
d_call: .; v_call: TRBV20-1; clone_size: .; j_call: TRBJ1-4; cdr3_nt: TGCAGTGCTAGAGAGGGCAGGGGTGGGCAGGCTGGTGAAAAACTGTTTTTT; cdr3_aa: CSAREGRGGQAGEKLFF
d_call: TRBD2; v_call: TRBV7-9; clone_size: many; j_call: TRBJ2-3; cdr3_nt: TGTGCCAGCAGCGCGACCGGGACTACCACAGATACGCAGTATTTT; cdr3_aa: CASSATGTTTDTQYF
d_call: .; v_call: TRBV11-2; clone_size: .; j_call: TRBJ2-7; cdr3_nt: TGTGCCAGCAGCTTAGTAAACCCCGTCTACGAGCAGTACTTC; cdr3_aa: CASSLVNPVYEQYF
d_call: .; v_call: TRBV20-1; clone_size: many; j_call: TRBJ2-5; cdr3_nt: TGCAGTGCTAGTCCCCTATCGGAAGAGACCCAGTACTTC; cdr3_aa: CSASPLSEETQYF
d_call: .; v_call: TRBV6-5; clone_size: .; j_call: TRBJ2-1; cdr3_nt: TGTGCCAGCAGTTACTCTAGGAATCACTACAATGAGCAGTTCTTC; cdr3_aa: CASSYSRNHYNEQFF
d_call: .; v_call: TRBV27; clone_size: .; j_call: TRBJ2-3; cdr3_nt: TGTGCCAGCAGCTCAGGGGTTCTGGATACGCAGTATTTT; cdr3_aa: CASSSGVLDTQYF
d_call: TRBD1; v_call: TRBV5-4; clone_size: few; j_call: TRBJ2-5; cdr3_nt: TGTGCCAGCAGCTTTGACAGGGGACGGGGGGAGACCCAGTACTTC; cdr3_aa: CASSFDRGRGETQYF
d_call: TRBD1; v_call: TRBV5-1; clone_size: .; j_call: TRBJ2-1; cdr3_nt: TGCGCCAGCAGCTTGGGACAGGGAACCAATGAGCAGTTCTTC; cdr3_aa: CASSLGQGTNEQFF
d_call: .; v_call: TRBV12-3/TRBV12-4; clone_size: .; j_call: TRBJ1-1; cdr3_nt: TGTGCCAGCAGTTTGGTAGGGACGGGGGCTTTCTTT; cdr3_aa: CASSLVGTGAFF
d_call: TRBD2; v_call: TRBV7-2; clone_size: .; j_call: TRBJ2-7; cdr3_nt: TGTGCCAGCAGCTTAGGCCTAGCGGGAGGCAGGTACGAGCAGTACTTC; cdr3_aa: CASSLGLAGGRYEQYF
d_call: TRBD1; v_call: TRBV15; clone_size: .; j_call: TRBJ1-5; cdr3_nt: TGTGCCACCAGCAGGGCCGACAGGGAGAATCAGCCCCAGCATTTT; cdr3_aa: CATSRADRENQPQHF
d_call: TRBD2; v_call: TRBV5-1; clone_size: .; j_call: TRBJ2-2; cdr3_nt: TGCGCCAGCAGCCCCACTGTAGCGGGAGGCTTGAACACCGGGGAGCTGTTTTTT; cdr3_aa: CASSPTVAGGLNTGELFF
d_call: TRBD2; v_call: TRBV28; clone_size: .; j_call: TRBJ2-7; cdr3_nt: TGTGCCAGCAGTTTAGGCGGGGGGACACCGAAAATCTACGAGCAGTACTTC; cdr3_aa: CASSLGGGTPKIYEQYF
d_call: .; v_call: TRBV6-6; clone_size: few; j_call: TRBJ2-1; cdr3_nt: TGTGCCAGCAGTTACAGAAGGGATGAGCAGTTCTTC; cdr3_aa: CASSYRRDEQFF
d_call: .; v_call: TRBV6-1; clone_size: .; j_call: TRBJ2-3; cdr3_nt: TGTGCCAGCAGTGAAGGGACCGGTACGCAGTATTTT; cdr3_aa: CASSEGTGTQYF
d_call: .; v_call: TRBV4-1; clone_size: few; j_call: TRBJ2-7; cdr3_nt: TGCGCCAGCAGCCAAGAGTCAGCAGGTTTACCCTCCTACGAGCAGTACTTC; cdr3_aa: CASSQESAGLPSYEQYF
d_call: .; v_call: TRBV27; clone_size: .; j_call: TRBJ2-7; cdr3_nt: TGTGCCAGCAGTTACGTTGGGGCAGATTACGAGCAGTACTTC; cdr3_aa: CASSYVGADYEQYF
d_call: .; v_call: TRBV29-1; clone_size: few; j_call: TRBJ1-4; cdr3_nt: TGCAGCGTCCCCCTAGGTGAAAAACTGTTTTTT; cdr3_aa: CSVPLGEKLFF
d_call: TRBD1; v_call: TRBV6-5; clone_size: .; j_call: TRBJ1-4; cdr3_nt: TGTGCCAGCAGGGACGGACAGGGCGGTCGGGAAAAACTGTTTTTT; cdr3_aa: CASRDGQGGREKLFF